These T cell receptor beta chains were read from a single sample in a study of T and B cells in COVID-19 patients. TCRdb called the multiplex PCR reads again in MiXCR, with one record for every CDR3 protein. The table has fewer than 15,000 distinct CDR3 sequences, around 26% seen once. Sequences were obtained from blood. The receptor set was obtained from a human donor who had recovered from COVID-19. Each CDR3 is given with its conserved first and last residue. D genes are given only for firm matches. The size entry is marked missing in some rows and otherwise reads once, few, many or a size class.

j_call	cdr3_length	d_call	v_call	clone_size	cdr3_aa	cdr3_nt
TRBJ1-1	14	NA	TRBV5-5	NA	CASSFWGENTEAFF	TGTGCCAGCAGCTTTTGGGGAGAGAACACTGAAGCTTTCTTT
TRBJ1-5	14	NA	TRBV6-2/TRBV6-3	NA	CASSYQGSNQPQHF	TGTGCCAGCAGTTACCAGGGGAGCAATCAGCCCCAGCATTTT
TRBJ2-1	13	TRBD2	TRBV6-2/TRBV6-3	many	CASSRGGLAGELF	TGTGCCAGCAGTCGGGGGGGCCTAGCGGGAGAACTTTTC
TRBJ2-1	12	NA	TRBV19	NA	CASSINRVEQFF	TGTGCCAGTAGTATCAACAGGGTAGAGCAGTTCTTC
TRBJ2-1	14	TRBD1	TRBV5-1	few	CASSFKTGGNEQFF	TGCGCCAGCAGCTTCAAAACAGGGGGCAATGAGCAGTTCTTC
TRBJ1-1	13	NA	TRBV6-5	NA	CASRIGRVTEAFF	TGTGCCAGCAGAATAGGGAGGGTCACTGAAGCTTTCTTT
TRBJ1-1	15	TRBD1	TRBV4-3	NA	CASSQVLQGASKAFF	TGCGCCAGCAGCCAAGTCCTCCAGGGGGCGAGTAAAGCTTTCTTT
TRBJ1-2	15	NA	TRBV5-4	NA	CARSWRTAVNYGYTF	TGTGCCAGGAGCTGGCGGACGGCGGTTAACTATGGCTACACCTTC
TRBJ2-7	14	TRBD2	TRBV5-4	many	CASSAAGGPSEQYF	TGTGCCAGCAGCGCCGCGGGAGGACCATCTGAGCAGTACTTC
TRBJ2-7	14	NA	TRBV15	many	CATSSRAPPYEQYF	TGTGCCACCAGCAGCCGGGCCCCCCCATACGAGCAGTACTTC
TRBJ1-4	20	NA	TRBV20-1	NA	CSARALPTDRVDATNEKLFF	TGCAGTGCTAGAGCCCTCCCTACAGACCGGGTTGACGCAACTAATGAAAAACTGTTTTTT
TRBJ1-2	14	TRBD1	TRBV5-6	NA	CASSSTGGWDGYTF	TGTGCCAGCAGCTCGACAGGGGGGTGGGATGGCTACACCTTC
TRBJ2-3	16	TRBD2	TRBV6-5	medium-sized	CASSYSTSGLTDTQYF	TGTGCCAGCAGTTACTCGACTAGCGGGCTCACAGATACGCAGTATTTT
TRBJ2-3	16	NA	TRBV5-5	many	CASSLVGAASTDTQYF	TGTGCCAGCAGCTTGGTGGGGGCTGCTAGCACAGATACGCAGTATTTT
TRBJ2-1	14	NA	TRBV5-1	NA	CASSLDGRGEEQFF	TGCGCCAGCAGCTTGGATGGCAGGGGAGAGGAGCAGTTCTTC
TRBJ2-1	15	TRBD2	TRBV5-5	many	CASSLTSGSYNEQFF	TGTGCCAGCAGCTTGACTAGCGGGTCCTACAATGAGCAGTTCTTC
TRBJ1-1	13	TRBD1	TRBV29-1	medium-sized	CSAADRGGTEAFF	TGCAGCGCCGCGGACAGGGGGGGCACTGAAGCTTTCTTT
TRBJ2-3	12	NA	TRBV6-2/TRBV6-3	many	CASRFSTDTQYF	TGTGCCAGCCGATTTAGCACAGATACGCAGTATTTT
TRBJ1-4	18	NA	TRBV5-1	NA	CASAEGEDRATTNEKLFF	TGCGCCAGCGCAGAGGGGGAGGACAGAGCTACAACTAATGAAAAACTGTTTTTT
TRBJ1-1	12	NA	TRBV6-2/TRBV6-3	NA	CAISGMNTEAFF	TGTGCCATCAGTGGCATGAACACTGAAGCTTTCTTT
TRBJ1-2	13	NA	TRBV12-3/TRBV12-4	NA	CASSRDEGRGYTF	TGTGCCAGCAGTCGGGACGAGGGTAGAGGCTACACCTTC
TRBJ2-2	14	NA	TRBV6-5	medium-sized	CASRQQGNTGELFF	TGTGCCAGCAGACAACAGGGGAACACCGGGGAGCTGTTTTTT
TRBJ2-3	11	NA	TRBV5-1	NA	CASSLGDTQYF	TGCGCCAGCAGCTTGGGAGATACGCAGTATTTT
TRBJ1-4	15	NA	TRBV19	many	CASSIGMRTNEKLFF	TGTGCCAGTAGTATCGGTATGCGAACTAATGAAAAACTGTTTTTT
TRBJ2-1	16	TRBD2	TRBV5-6	NA	CASSPRLAGTYNEQFF	TGTGCCAGCAGCCCGAGACTAGCGGGAACCTACAATGAGCAGTTCTTC
TRBJ1-1	14	TRBD1	TRBV12-3/TRBV12-4	NA	CASKFRGQGDEAFF	TGTGCCAGCAAGTTTAGGGGACAGGGGGATGAAGCTTTCTTT
TRBJ2-2	17	NA	TRBV6-2/TRBV6-3	NA	CASSYPLGGSNTGELFF	TGTGCCAGCAGTTACCCATTGGGGGGCTCGAACACCGGGGAGCTGTTTTTT
TRBJ2-6	17	NA	TRBV11-1	NA	CASSFGPLTSGANVLTF	TGTGCCAGCAGCTTCGGTCCGCTAACCTCTGGGGCCAACGTCCTGACTTTC
TRBJ1-1	11	NA	TRBV12-3/TRBV12-4	NA	CASRQGPEAFF	TGTGCCAGCAGACAGGGACCTGAAGCTTTCTTT
TRBJ1-1	12	NA	TRBV29-1	many	CSVAITNTEAFF	TGCAGCGTTGCCATAACGAACACTGAAGCTTTCTTT
TRBJ1-4	13	NA	TRBV18	NA	CASSPARNEKLFF	TGTGCCAGCTCACCAGCCCGTAATGAAAAACTGTTTTTT
TRBJ1-6	14	NA	TRBV7-7	few	CASSLEGLNSPLHF	TGTGCCAGCAGCTTAGAGGGTCTTAATTCACCCCTCCACTTT
TRBJ2-4	19	TRBD2	TRBV12-3/TRBV12-4	NA	CASTWTSGGSFRAKNIQYF	TGTGCCAGCACCTGGACTAGCGGGGGGTCCTTTAGAGCCAAAAACATTCAGTACTTC